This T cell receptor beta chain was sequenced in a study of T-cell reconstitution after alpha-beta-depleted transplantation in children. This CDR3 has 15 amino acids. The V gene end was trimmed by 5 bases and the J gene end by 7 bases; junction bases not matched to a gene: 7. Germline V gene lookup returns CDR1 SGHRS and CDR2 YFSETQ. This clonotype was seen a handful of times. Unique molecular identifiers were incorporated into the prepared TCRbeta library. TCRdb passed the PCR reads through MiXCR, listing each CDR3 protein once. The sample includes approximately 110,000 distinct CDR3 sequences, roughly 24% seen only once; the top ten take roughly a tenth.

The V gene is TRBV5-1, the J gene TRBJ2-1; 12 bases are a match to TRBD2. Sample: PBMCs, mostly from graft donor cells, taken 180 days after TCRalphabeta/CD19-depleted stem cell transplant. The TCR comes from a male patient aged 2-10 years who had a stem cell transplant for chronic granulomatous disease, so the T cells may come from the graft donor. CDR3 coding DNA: TGCGCCAGCAGTGGGACTAGCGGGTCCCTAAATGAGCAGTTCTTC. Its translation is CASSGTSGSLNEQFF. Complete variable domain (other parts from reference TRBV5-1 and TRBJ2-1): KAGVTQTPRYLIKTRGQQVTLSCSPISGHRSVSWYQQTPGQGLQFLFEYFSETQRNKGNFPGRFSGRQFSNSRSEMNVSTLELGDSALYLCASSGTSGSLNEQFFGPGTRLTVL.